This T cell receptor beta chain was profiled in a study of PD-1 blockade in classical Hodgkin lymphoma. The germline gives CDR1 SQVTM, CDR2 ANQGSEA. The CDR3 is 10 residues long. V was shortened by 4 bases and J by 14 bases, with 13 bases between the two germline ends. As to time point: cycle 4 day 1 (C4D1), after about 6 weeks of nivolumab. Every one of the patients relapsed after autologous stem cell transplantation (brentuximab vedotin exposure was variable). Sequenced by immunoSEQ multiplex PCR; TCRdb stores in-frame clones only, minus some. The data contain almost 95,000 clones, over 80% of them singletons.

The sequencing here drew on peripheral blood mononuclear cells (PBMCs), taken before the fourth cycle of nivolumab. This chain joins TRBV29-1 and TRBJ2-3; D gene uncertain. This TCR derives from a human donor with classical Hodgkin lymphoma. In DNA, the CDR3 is TGCAGCGTTGCCAGCGATCCCCCGTATTTT. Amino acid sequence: CSVASDPPYF.